These 21 T cell receptor beta chains share one sample of origin, sequenced in a study of cytomegalovirus exposure and HLA in healthy donors. PCR amplification relied on 60 Vbeta primers (plus 13 Jbeta primers). Assay used: immunoSEQ multiplex PCR; TCRdb lists only in-frame clones, some missing. The table lists just over 200,000 clones, approximately 85% of them singletons. The specimen sequenced was PBMCs. All receptors come from a woman in her forties in good health and CMV-seronegative.

The CDR3 coding sequence is TGTGCCAGCAGCCCGGAGGGTACTGTCTATGGCTACACCTTC. Its protein is CASSPEGTVYGYTF. The V gene is TRBV7-6, the J gene TRBJ1-2; D unclear. Germline V gene data show CDR1 as SGHVS and CDR2 as FNYEAQ. CDR3 length: 14 amino acids. The V gene lost 5 bases and the J gene lost 4 bases, with 14 bases spanning the gap.

The rearrangement links TRBV28 to TRBJ2-2; 8 bases are a match to TRBD1. The CDR3 loop spans 16 amino acids. V lost 7 bases to trimming and J lost 6 bases; unmatched junction nucleotides: 13. Germline assignment: CDR1 MDHEN and CDR2 SYDVKM. DNA for the CDR3: TGTGCCAGCACCACCTACAGGGGGGTAGCCCCCGGGGAGCTGTTTTTT. Its protein product is CASTTYRGVAPGELFF.

V usage is TRBV30 and J usage is TRBJ1-5, with D maybe TRBD1 (6 bases). With 1 base removed from V and 10 bases from J, the gap between germline ends came to 14 bases. Germline lookup yields CDR1 GTSNPN and CDR2 SVGIG (reference sequence). The CDR3 runs to 13 residues. DNA of the CDR3: TGTGCCTGGAGTGCCCAGGGGCCCAATCCCCAGCATTTT. Encoded protein: CAWSAQGPNPQHF.

The table lists this clone with a few counts. V and J are TRBV10-1 and TRBJ2-7; TRBD1 might be the D (6 bases). Germline assignment: CDR1 WNHNN and CDR2 SYGVQD (reference sequence). V lost 10 bases to trimming and J lost 3 bases, with 10 bases between them. The CDR3 has 11 amino acids. This CDR3 reads CATGTYYEQYF. In DNA form, the CDR3 reads TGCGCCACCGGGACATACTACGAGCAGTACTTC.

The gene calls are TRBV7-9 and TRBJ2-3, with TRBD2 identical over 12 bases. Losses at the gene ends were 5 bases for V and 13 bases for J; bases not matched to a gene: 13. Germline values: CDR1 SEHNR, CDR2 FQNEAQ (reference sequence). The CDR3 has 15 residues. CDR3 coding DNA: TGTGCCAGCAGCCTGGGGACTTCTAGCGGGAGGGCTGAGTATTTT. Its protein is CASSLGTSSGRAEYF.

V is TRBV11-3 and J is TRBJ2-5, with D possibly matching TRBD2 (5 bases). Germline-derived CDR1 and CDR2 are SGHNT and YENEEA. V lost 5 bases, J lost 1 base, and 14 bases lay in between. This CDR3 contains 15 residues. For the CDR3, the DNA is TGTGCCAGCAGCAAAAACGGGAACACCCAAGAGACCCAGTACTTC. Its translation: CASSKNGNTQETQYF. Supplemented by reference TRBV11-3 and TRBJ2-5, the full variable domain reads EAGVVQSPRYKIIEKKQPVAFWCNPISGHNTLYWYLQNLGQGPELLIRYENEEAVDDSQLPKDRFSAERLKGVDSTLKIQPAELGDSAVYLCASSKNGNTQETQYFGPGTRLLVL.

The V and J genes are TRBV5-1 and TRBJ1-2, with D perhaps TRBD1 (5 bases). This CDR3 contains 14 residues. The germline V gene encodes CDR1 SGHRS and CDR2 YFSETQ. The germline V and J ends were trimmed by 4 bases and 2 bases, with 12 bases remaining between them. CDR3 DNA sequence: TGCGCCAGCAGCCAGACAGTGCAAAACTATGGCTACACCTTC. The encoded protein is CASSQTVQNYGYTF.

The genes are TRBV7-2 and TRBJ1-1; maybe TRBD1 (6 bases). Deletions cut 5 bases from V and 6 bases from J, with 13 bases between. CDR1 is SGHTA and CDR2 is FQGNSA in the germline V gene. The CDR3 length is 13 residues. In DNA, the CDR3 is TGTGCCAGCAGCGCTCAGGGGTTTTCTGAAGCTTTCTTT. This encodes CASSAQGFSEAFF.

V gene TRBV7-8 combines with J gene TRBJ2-2; TRBD1 might be the D (6 bases). Trimming cost V 1 base and J 4 bases, with 10 bases left between them. The CDR3 covers 15 residues. Germline CDR1 and CDR2: SGHVS and FQNEAQ. CDR3 in amino acids: CASSLVRGGTGELFF. CDR3 nucleotide sequence: TGTGCCAGCAGCTTAGTCAGGGGTGGCACCGGGGAGCTGTTTTTT.

The chain employs TRBV7-9 and TRBJ2-3; 9 nucleotides align to TRBD2. The V segment lost 1 base and the J segment 7 bases; nucleotides outside the gene matches: 15. This CDR3 spans 18 amino acids. Germline CDR1 SEHNR, CDR2 FQNEAQ (reference sequence). The CDR3 sequence is CASSLEGGRLAASNTQYF. DNA for the CDR3: TGTGCCAGCAGCTTAGAAGGGGGGAGACTAGCGGCCTCCAATACGCAGTATTTT.

This clone was seen once. The CDR3 DNA sequence: TGTGCCAGCAGCAGGGACAGGGGTGGCAATCAGCCCCAGCATTTT. Its protein product is CASSRDRGGNQPQHF. The J gene is TRBJ1-5, the V gene TRBV6-5; 10 nucleotides align to TRBD1. Germline V gives CDR1 MNHEY, CDR2 SVGAGI. CDR3 length: 15 residues. V trimming: 6 bases; J trimming: 2 bases; junction bases outside the gene matches: 4.

The chain couples TRBV9 to TRBJ2-3; the match to TRBD2 covers 11 bases. J lost 6 bases, V lost 0 bases, and 6 bases had no gene match. The CDR3 runs 16 residues. CDR1 is SGDLS, CDR2 YYNGEE, per germline. The CDR3 DNA sequence: TGTGCCAGCAGCGTAGGGGCTAGCGGGAGGTGGGATACGCAGTATTTT. Translated, it gives CASSVGASGRWDTQYF. The variable domain in full, completed from reference TRBV9 and TRBJ2-3, reads DSGVTQTPKHLITATGQRVTLRCSPRSGDLSVYWYQQSLDQGLQFLIQYYNGEERAKGNILERFSAQQFPDLHSELNLSSLELGDSALYFCASSVGASGRWDTQYFGPGTRLTVL.

The rearrangement uses TRBV4-1 and TRBJ1-2; D might be TRBD1 (6 bases). The CDR3 has 13 amino acids. The V end was cut by 6 bases, the J end by 8 bases, with 16 bases between. Germline CDR1 and CDR2: MGHRA and YSYEKL. CDR3 sequence: CASRRPGTRGYTF. As DNA, the CDR3 is TGCGCCAGCAGGCGACCAGGGACAAGAGGCTACACCTTC.

The chain joins TRBV19 to TRBJ2-1; the match to TRBD2 covers 9 bases. After removal of 3 bases from V and 5 bases from J, the junction contained 8 bases not matched to a gene. This CDR3 contains 16 residues. Germline-derived CDR1 and CDR2 are LNHDA and SQIVND (reference sequence). CDR3 residues: CASSIQAGGTDNEQFF. CDR3 in DNA: TGTGCCAGTAGTATTCAGGCGGGAGGGACTGACAATGAGCAGTTCTTC.

The V and J genes are TRBV18 and TRBJ1-5; 10 bases align to TRBD1. The CDR3 sequence is 15 residues long. From germline, CDR1 is KGHSH and CDR2 LQKENI. Unmatched junction bases numbered 14, after V lost 3 bases and J lost 15 bases. The chain's CDR3 is CASSPTGQGGRGLHF. The CDR3 nucleotides are TGTGCCAGCTCACCTACAGGACAGGGGGGCAGAGGACTGCATTTT.

This clone has just a few counts. The gene calls are TRBV20-1 and TRBJ1-2; tentative D call: TRBD1 (5 bases). CDR1 is DFQATT, CDR2 SNEGSKA, per germline (reference sequence). V was trimmed by 5 bases and J by 7 bases, leaving 8 bases between them. This CDR3 spans 10 amino acids. The CDR3 here is CSALGGGYTF. The CDR3 DNA sequence: TGCAGTGCTTTGGGGGGTGGCTACACCTTC.

The DNA of the CDR3 is TGTGCCAGCAGCTTAGCTACTAGCGGGAGTCGCAATGAGCAGTTCTTC. Encoded protein: CASSLATSGSRNEQFF. V gene TRBV7-6 combines with J gene TRBJ2-1; 11 bases are shared with TRBD2. The CDR3 is made up of 16 amino acids. Germline lookup yields CDR1 SGHVS and CDR2 FNYEAQ. J gave up 6 bases and V 0 bases, and 4 bases lay outside the gene matches.

The genes are TRBV4-2 and TRBJ2-1; 7 nucleotides match TRBD1. Germline V gene lookup returns CDR1 LGHNA and CDR2 YNFKEQ. This CDR3 comprises 17 residues. The V segment lost 3 bases and the J segment 0 bases; nucleotides outside the gene matches: 8. The CDR3 protein is CASSHGTTGSSYNEQFF. The DNA of the CDR3 is TGTGCCAGCAGCCACGGTACGACAGGGAGCTCCTACAATGAGCAGTTCTTC.

The V gene is TRBV19, the J gene TRBJ2-5; D may be TRBD1 (5 bases). The V end was cut by 2 bases, the J end by 5 bases, with 12 bases between. CDR3 length: 14 residues. Germline-derived CDR1 and CDR2 are LNHDA and SQIVND (reference sequence). The DNA for the CDR3 is TGTGCCAGTAGTATAACTCAGGGTACGGAGACCCAGTACTTC. Residues: CASSITQGTETQYF.

The rearrangement links TRBV5-1 to TRBJ2-7; weak D call: TRBD2 (5 bases). The ends were cut back, 0 bases at V and 2 bases at J, with 12 bases in the middle. CDR1 SGHRS and CDR2 YFSETQ come from the germline V gene. The CDR3 runs 15 residues. DNA for the CDR3: TGCGCCAGCAGCTTGGGGAGGCTTGAAACCTACGAGCAGTACTTC. It translates to CASSLGRLETYEQYF.

This clone showed up just once. This chain links TRBV7-2 with TRBJ2-7; 7 nucleotides align to TRBD2. CDR3 length: 14 amino acids. CDR1 SGHTA and CDR2 FQGNSA come from the germline V gene. V lost 3 bases, J lost 6 bases, and 8 bases stayed unmatched. This CDR3 is CASSFKGGPSEQYF. The CDR3 DNA reads as TGTGCCAGCAGCTTTAAGGGAGGGCCATCCGAGCAGTACTTC.